This TCR beta chain was captured in a study of shared clonotypes between healthy human individuals. Assay: immunoSEQ multiplex PCR; the TCRdb copy retains only in-frame clones and omits some. The sample contains under 600,000 clones, more than 95% of which appear only once. Per the germline V gene, CDR1 is SGHTS and CDR2 is YDEGEE. The ends were cut back, 1 base at V and 5 bases at J, with 13 bases in the middle. This CDR3 has 14 residues. The source is a woman in her 30s in good health. This sequence joins TRBV5-8 and TRBJ2-7; tentatively, D is TRBD2 (6 bases). Specimen: naive CD4+ T cells sorted from blood. The subset was: CD45RA+ positively selected. The CDR3 region has the DNA TGTGCCAGCAGCTTGTACGGGGGAAATCACGAGCAGTACTTC. Its translation is CASSLYGGNHEQYF.